The 8 T cell receptor beta chains below all came from one sample that was sequenced in a study of cytotoxic CD8 clonotypes in ibrutinib-treated CLL. The protocol was immunoSEQ multiplex PCR, while the TCRdb copy is restricted to in-frame clones and leaves out a portion. The table shows 250,000 or so clones, with 60% to 75% occurring only once. Sequences were derived from PBMCs, sampled after 24 months of ibrutinib treatment. Receptor source: a human donor with chronic lymphocytic leukemia.

About this clone: This may stem from a read error, because a much larger clone lies one nucleotide away. This chain links TRBV27 with TRBJ2-7; D gene ambiguous. The J call may be mistaken, given a closer DNA end match to TRBJ2-5. The CDR3 has 11 residues. In germline, CDR1 is MNHEY, CDR2 SMNVEV (reference sequence). The CDR3 sequence: CASSLQETQYF. The CDR3 DNA is TGTGCCAGCAGTCTCCAAGAGACCCAGTACTTC.

This sequence joins TRBV5-1 and TRBJ2-7, with D possibly being TRBD2 (6 bases). There are 15 residues in the CDR3. In germline, CDR1 is SGHRS, CDR2 YFSETQ. V was clipped by 4 bases and J by 1 base, with 15 bases between them. The CDR3 region is CASSEGLSESYEQYF. The CDR3 DNA follows: TGCGCCAGCAGCGAGGGACTGAGTGAGTCCTACGAGCAGTACTTC.

The chain carries TRBV27 and TRBJ2-7, with D perhaps matching TRBD2 (7 bases). CDR1 is MNHEY and CDR2 is SMNVEV in the germline V gene (reference sequence). This CDR3 contains 16 residues. Trimming left V 3 bases short and J 0 bases short, with 15 bases between. CDR3 coding DNA: TGTGCCAGCAGTTTTGGTAGAGCGGGACACTCCTACGAGCAGTACTTC. This sequence encodes CASSFGRAGHSYEQYF.

This clone was observed a single time. The same CDR3 can be traced to other DNA sequences in this sample. The J gene is TRBJ1-4, the V gene TRBV6-6; weak D call: TRBD1 (6 bases). Trimming shortened V by 0 bases and J by 4 bases, and 9 bases separated the two germline ends. Germline V gene sequence: CDR1 MNHNY, CDR2 SVGAGI (reference sequence). The CDR3 contains 15 residues. CDR3 sequence: CASSYSTGLNEKLFF. CDR3 in DNA: TGTGCCAGCAGTTACTCGACAGGTCTTAATGAAAAACTGTTTTTT.

This clone was seen more than once but under ten times. The CDR3 loop reads CASSPTEEDGYTF. In DNA, the CDR3 is TGTGCCAGCAGCCCTACGGAGGAGGATGGCTACACCTTC. The V call is TRBV7-3, the J call TRBJ1-2; no clear D. CDR1 is SGHTA, CDR2 FQGTGA, per germline. V gave up 5 bases and J gave up 6 bases, with 13 bases separating them. The CDR3 extends over 13 amino acids.

This chain connects TRBV5-4 to TRBJ2-2; D is ambiguous. V was cut by 1 base and J by 5 bases, with 12 bases left in between. The CDR3 spans 15 residues. Germline CDR1 reads SGHNT; CDR2 reads YYREEE (reference sequence). The CDR3 here is CASSLNGQITGELFF. The CDR3, as DNA: TGTGCCAGCAGCTTGAATGGGCAGATTACCGGGGAGCTGTTTTTT. Variable domain in full (rest from reference TRBV5-4 and TRBJ2-2): ETGVTQSPTHLIKTRGQQVTLRCSSQSGHNTVSWYQQALGQGPQFIFQYYREEENGRGNFPPRFSGLQFPNYSSELNVNALELDDSALYLCASSLNGQITGELFFGEGSRLTVL.

This clone was found once. This chain links TRBV2 with TRBJ1-3; D is unclear. V was cut by 4 bases and J by 2 bases, with 12 bases left in between. CDR1 is SNHLY, CDR2 FYNNEI, per germline. The CDR3 extends over 15 amino acids. For the CDR3, the DNA is TGTGCCAGCAGTGTGCGGGAGGCAACTGGAAACACCATATATTTT. The encoded protein is CASSVREATGNTIYF.

This chain joins TRBV5-1 and TRBJ1-5; 9 bases are shared with TRBD1. V was pared by 3 bases and J by 0 bases, with 7 bases of the junction left unmatched. The CDR3 runs 17 residues. CDR1 is SGHRS, CDR2 YFSETQ, per germline. The CDR3 DNA follows: TGCGCCAGCAGCTCGGGGACAGGGCCCTATAGCAATCAGCCCCAGCATTTT. It is translated as CASSSGTGPYSNQPQHF.